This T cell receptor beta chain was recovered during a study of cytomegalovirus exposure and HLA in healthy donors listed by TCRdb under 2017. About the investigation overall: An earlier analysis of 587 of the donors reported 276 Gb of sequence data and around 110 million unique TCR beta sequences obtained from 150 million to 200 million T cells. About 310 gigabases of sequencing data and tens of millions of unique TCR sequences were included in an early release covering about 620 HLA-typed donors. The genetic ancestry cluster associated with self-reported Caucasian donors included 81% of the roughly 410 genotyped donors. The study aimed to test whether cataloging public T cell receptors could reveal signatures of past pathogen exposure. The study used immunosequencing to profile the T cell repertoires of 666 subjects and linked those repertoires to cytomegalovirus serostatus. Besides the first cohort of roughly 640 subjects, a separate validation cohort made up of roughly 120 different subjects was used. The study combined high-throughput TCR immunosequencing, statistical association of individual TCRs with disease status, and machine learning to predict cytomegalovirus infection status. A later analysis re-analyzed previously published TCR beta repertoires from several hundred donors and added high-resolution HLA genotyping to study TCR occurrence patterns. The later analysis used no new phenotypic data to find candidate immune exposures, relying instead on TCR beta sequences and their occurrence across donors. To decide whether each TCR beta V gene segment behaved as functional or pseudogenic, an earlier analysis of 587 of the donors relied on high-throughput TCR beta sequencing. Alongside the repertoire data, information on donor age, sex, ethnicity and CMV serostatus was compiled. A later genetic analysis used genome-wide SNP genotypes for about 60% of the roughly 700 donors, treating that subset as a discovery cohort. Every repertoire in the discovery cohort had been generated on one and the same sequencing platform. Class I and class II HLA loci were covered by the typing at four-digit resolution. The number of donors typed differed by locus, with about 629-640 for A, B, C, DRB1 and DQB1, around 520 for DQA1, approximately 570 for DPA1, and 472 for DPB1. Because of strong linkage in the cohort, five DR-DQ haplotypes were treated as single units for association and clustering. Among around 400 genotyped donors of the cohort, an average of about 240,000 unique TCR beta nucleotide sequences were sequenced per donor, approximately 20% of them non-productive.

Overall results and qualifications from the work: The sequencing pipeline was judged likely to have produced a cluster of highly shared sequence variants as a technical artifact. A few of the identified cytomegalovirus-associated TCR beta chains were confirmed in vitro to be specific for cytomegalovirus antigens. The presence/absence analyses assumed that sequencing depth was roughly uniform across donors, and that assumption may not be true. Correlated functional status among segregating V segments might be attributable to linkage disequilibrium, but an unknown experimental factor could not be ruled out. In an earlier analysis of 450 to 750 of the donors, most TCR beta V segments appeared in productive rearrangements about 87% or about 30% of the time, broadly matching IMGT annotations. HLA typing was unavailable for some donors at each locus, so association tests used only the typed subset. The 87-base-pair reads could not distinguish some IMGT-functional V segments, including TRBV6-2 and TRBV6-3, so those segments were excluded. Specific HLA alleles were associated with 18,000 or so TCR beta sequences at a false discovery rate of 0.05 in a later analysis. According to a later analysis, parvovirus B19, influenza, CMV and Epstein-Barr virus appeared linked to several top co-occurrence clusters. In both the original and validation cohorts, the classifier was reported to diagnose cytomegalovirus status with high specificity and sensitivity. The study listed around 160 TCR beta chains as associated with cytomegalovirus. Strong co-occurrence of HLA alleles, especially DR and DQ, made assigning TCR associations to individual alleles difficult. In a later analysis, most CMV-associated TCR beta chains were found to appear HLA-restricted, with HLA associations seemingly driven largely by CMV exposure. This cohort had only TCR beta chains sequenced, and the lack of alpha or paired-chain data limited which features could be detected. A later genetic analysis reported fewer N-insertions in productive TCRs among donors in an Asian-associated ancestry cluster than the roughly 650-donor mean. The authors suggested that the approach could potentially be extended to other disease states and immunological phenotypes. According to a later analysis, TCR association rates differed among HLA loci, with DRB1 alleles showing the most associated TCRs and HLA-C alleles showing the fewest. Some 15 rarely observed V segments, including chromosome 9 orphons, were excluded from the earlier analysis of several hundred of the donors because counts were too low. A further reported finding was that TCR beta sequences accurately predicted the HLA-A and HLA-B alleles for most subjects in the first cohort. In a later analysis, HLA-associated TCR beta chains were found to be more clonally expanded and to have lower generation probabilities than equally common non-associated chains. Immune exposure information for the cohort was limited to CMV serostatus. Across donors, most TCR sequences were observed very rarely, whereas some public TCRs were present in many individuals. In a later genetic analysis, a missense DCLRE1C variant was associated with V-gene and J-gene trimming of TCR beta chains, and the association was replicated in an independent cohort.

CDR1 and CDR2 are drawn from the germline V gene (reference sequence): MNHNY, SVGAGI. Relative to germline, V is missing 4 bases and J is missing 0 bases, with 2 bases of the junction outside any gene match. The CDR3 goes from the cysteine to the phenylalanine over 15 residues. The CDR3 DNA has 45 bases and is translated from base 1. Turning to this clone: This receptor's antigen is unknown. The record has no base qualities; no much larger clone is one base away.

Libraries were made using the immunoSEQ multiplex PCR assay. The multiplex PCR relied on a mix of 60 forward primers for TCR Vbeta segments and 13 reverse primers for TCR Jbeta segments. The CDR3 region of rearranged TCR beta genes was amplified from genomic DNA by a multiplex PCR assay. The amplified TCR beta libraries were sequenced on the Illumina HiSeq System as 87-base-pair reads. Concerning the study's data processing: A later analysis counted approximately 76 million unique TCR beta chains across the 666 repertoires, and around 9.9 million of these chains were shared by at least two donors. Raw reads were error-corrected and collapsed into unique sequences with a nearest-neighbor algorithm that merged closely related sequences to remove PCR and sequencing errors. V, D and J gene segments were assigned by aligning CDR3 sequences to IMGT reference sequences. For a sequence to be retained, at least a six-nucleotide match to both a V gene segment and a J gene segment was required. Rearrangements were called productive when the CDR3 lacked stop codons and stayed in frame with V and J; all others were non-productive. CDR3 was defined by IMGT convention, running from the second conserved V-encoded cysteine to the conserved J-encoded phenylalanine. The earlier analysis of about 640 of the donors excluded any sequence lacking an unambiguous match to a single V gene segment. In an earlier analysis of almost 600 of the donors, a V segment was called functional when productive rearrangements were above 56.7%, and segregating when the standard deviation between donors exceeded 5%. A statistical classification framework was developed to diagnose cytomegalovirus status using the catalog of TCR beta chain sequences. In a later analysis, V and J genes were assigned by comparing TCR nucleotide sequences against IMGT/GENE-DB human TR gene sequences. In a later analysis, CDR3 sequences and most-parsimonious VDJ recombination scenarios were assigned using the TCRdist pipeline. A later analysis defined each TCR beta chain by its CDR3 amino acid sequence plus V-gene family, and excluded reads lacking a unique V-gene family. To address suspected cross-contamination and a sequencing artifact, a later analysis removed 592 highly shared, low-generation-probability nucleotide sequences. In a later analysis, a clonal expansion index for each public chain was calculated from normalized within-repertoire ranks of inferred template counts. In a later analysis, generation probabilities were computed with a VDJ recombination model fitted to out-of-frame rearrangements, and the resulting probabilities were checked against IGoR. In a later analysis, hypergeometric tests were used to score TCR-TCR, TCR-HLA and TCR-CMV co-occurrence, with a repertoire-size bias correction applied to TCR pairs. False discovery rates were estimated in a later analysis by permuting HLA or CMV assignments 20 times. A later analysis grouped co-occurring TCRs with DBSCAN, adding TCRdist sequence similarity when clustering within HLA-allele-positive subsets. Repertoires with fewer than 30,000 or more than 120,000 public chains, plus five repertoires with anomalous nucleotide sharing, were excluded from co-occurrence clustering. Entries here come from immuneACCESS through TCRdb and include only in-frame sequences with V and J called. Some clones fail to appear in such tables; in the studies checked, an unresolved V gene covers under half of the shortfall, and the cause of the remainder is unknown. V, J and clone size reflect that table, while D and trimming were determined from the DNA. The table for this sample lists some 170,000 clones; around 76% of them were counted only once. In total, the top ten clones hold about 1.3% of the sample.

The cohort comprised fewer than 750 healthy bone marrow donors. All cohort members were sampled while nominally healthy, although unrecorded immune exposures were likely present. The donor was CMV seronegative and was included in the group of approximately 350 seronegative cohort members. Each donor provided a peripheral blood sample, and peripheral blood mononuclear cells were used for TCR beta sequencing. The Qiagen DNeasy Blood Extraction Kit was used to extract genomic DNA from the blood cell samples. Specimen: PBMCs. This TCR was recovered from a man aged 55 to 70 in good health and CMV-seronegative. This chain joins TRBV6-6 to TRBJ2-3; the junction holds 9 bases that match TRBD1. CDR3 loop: CASSWGQGSTDTQYF. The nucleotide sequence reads TGTGCCAGCAGTTGGGGACAGGGTAGCACAGATACGCAGTATTTT.